These 27 T cell receptor beta chains share one sample of origin, sequenced in a study of radiotherapy plus CTLA-4 blockade in lung cancer. Assay used: immunoSEQ multiplex PCR; TCRdb lists only in-frame clones, some missing. The sample gives approximately 25,000 clones, 60% to 85% of which show up once; approximately 24% is in the top ten. The sample consisted of peripheral blood, taken from a patient treated with radiotherapy plus ipilimumab. The receptors derive from a human donor with non-small cell lung cancer that progressed on radiotherapy plus ipilimumab.

The rearrangement links TRBV7-9 to TRBJ1-1, with TRBD1 identical over 9 bases. Germline assignment: CDR1 SEHNR and CDR2 FQNEAQ (reference sequence). The CDR3 consists of 14 residues. V dropped 3 bases and J dropped 4; count of bases not matched to a gene: 3. This CDR3 is CASSFTGGLTEAFF. The CDR3 bases are TGTGCCAGCAGCTTTACAGGGGGCCTCACTGAAGCTTTCTTT.

This clone was detected only once. V gene TRBV18 combines with J gene TRBJ1-1, with TRBD1 as a possible D gene (6 bases). Germline V CDR1 and CDR2: KGHSH, LQKENI. Trimming cost V 3 bases and J 0 bases, with 14 bases left between them. This CDR3 contains 16 residues. The CDR3 DNA reads as TGTGCCAGCTCACCCACCCCAGGGGCTGTGAACACTGAAGCTTTCTTT. This encodes CASSPTPGAVNTEAFF.

This sequence joins TRBV10-2 and TRBJ2-7; 8 nucleotides match TRBD2. CDR3 length equals 12 residues. The germline V gene encodes CDR1 WSHSY and CDR2 SAAADI. V lost 7 bases to trimming and J lost 4 bases; unmatched junction nucleotides: 3. The CDR3 region has the DNA TGCGCCAGCAAAGCGGGAGAATACGAGCAGTACTTC. Translated, it gives CASKAGEYEQYF.

The chain is built from TRBV7-9 and TRBJ1-5; D gene uncertain. The CDR3 sequence is 15 residues long. Trimming cost V 1 base and J 1 base, with 8 bases left between them. Per germline, CDR1 SEHNR and CDR2 FQNEAQ (reference sequence). The DNA for the CDR3 is TGTGCCAGCAGCTTAGTCGCAGAAAGCAATCAGCCCCAGCATTTT. Amino acids: CASSLVAESNQPQHF. The entire variable domain, with the rest obtained from reference TRBV7-9 and TRBJ1-5, is as follows: DTGVSQNPRHKITKRGQNVTFRCDPISEHNRLYWYRQTLGQGPEFLTYFQNEAQLEKSRLLSDRFSAERPKGSFSTLEIQRTEQGDSAMYLCASSLVAESNQPQHFGDGTRLSIL.

The rearrangement uses TRBV6-5 and TRBJ2-1; 10 positions match TRBD1. V lost 5 bases to trimming and J lost 6 bases; unmatched junction nucleotides: 7. The CDR3 length is 15 residues. Germline-derived CDR1 and CDR2 are MNHEY and SVGAGI. The chain's CDR3 is CASSSRQGAFNEQFF. The CDR3 DNA follows: TGTGCCAGCAGTAGCAGACAGGGGGCTTTCAATGAGCAGTTCTTC.

J is TRBJ1-1 and V is TRBV5-8, with 10 bases that match TRBD1. This CDR3 has 14 residues. J was trimmed by 6 bases and V by 3 bases; bases with no gene match: 5. CDR1 SGHTS and CDR2 YDEGEE come from the germline V gene. CDR3 loop: CASSWDRGLAEAFF. The CDR3, as DNA: TGTGCCAGCAGCTGGGACAGGGGCCTGGCTGAAGCTTTCTTT.

This chain joins TRBV15 and TRBJ2-6; D gene unclear. The V end was cut by 1 base, the J end by 1 base, with 20 bases between. Germline-derived CDR1 and CDR2 are LNHNV and YYDKDF (reference sequence). CDR3 length equals 20 residues. The CDR3 loop reads CATSRVPLDQSLSGANVLTF. The CDR3 bases are TGTGCCACCAGCAGAGTCCCCTTAGACCAATCCCTTTCTGGGGCCAACGTCCTGACTTTC.

V and J are TRBV28 and TRBJ2-6; D remains unclear. Between the trimmed V and J ends, which lost 7 bases and 1 base, there was a span of 17 bases. The CDR3 consists of 17 residues. The germline gives CDR1 MDHEN, CDR2 SYDVKM. The CDR3 nucleotides read TGTGCCAGCATCCTTGGGCGCTTGGGTTCTGGGGCCAACGTCCTGACTTTC. It yields the protein CASILGRLGSGANVLTF.

This clone occurred a few times. This chain uses TRBV28 with TRBJ1-4; TRBD1 agrees at 9 bases. This CDR3 is 15 amino acids long. V was clipped by 6 bases and J by 7 bases; unmatched bases: 9. Germline CDR1 MDHEN, CDR2 SYDVKM. In DNA, the CDR3 is TGTGCCAGCAGCTCCCCGACAGGGGGTGGTGAAAAACTGTTTTTT. It encodes CASSSPTGGGEKLFF.

V is TRBV4-2 and J is TRBJ2-1; D may be TRBD2 (5 bases). V was shortened by 2 bases and J by 0 bases, with 14 bases between the two germline ends. The germline gives CDR1 LGHNA, CDR2 YNFKEQ. CDR3 size: 17 residues. CDR3 loop: CASSQPGNLLSYNEQFF. The CDR3 DNA is TGTGCCAGCAGCCAACCGGGGAACCTTCTCTCCTACAATGAGCAGTTCTTC.

The chain recombines TRBV7-2 with TRBJ1-3; possibly TRBD1 for D (6 bases). The germline gives CDR1 SGHTA, CDR2 FQGNSA. CDR3 length: 18 residues. Trimming shortened V by 3 bases and J by 0 bases, and 18 bases separated the two germline ends. The CDR3 DNA follows: TGTGCCAGCAGCTTCCTAAGCCCAGGACAGACCTCTGGAAACACCATATATTTT. Translated: CASSFLSPGQTSGNTIYF. The variable domain in full, with the rest retrieved from reference TRBV7-2 and TRBJ1-3, is GAGVSQSPSNKVTEKGKDVELRCDPISGHTALYWYRQSLGQGLEFLIYFQGNSAPDKSGLPSDRFSAERTGGSVSTLTIQRTQQEDSAVYLCASSFLSPGQTSGNTIYFGEGSWLTVV.

The chain combines TRBV7-6 with TRBJ2-7, with 7 bases lining up with TRBD2. The V and J ends lost 6 bases and 6 bases, in that order; junction bases with no gene match: 14. Germline values: CDR1 SGHVS, CDR2 FNYEAQ. The CDR3 totals 15 residues. CDR3 residues: CASSIGSAGTSEQYF. CDR3 sequence (DNA): TGTGCCAGCAGTATCGGGTCAGCGGGAACATCCGAGCAGTACTTC.

The chain recombines TRBV5-1 with TRBJ2-7, with unresolved D. The CDR3 has 11 residues. Trimming pared 2 bases from V and 6 bases from J, leaving 6 bases between. The germline V gene encodes CDR1 SGHRS and CDR2 YFSETQ. The CDR3 spells CASSLSGEQYF. In DNA, the CDR3 is TGCGCCAGCAGCTTATCGGGCGAGCAGTACTTC. Using reference TRBV5-1 and TRBJ2-7 for the parts outside the CDR3, the full variable domain is KAGVTQTPRYLIKTRGQQVTLSCSPISGHRSVSWYQQTPGQGLQFLFEYFSETQRNKGNFPGRFSGRQFSNSRSEMNVSTLELGDSALYLCASSLSGEQYFGPGTRLTVT.

V usage is TRBV4-2 and J usage is TRBJ2-4; 8 nucleotides align to TRBD1. The germline CDR1 and CDR2 sequences are LGHNA and YNFKEQ. Unmatched junction bases numbered 5, after V lost 0 bases and J lost 1 base. CDR3 length: 17 amino acids. CDR3 DNA: TGTGCCAGCAGCCAAGAAGACAGGGGCCTTGCCAAAAACATTCAGTACTTC. Its translation: CASSQEDRGLAKNIQYF.

The table lists this clone with a few counts. The CDR3 loop is CASSMDRFSNQPQHF. CDR3 sequence (DNA): TGTGCCAGCAGTATGGACAGATTTAGCAATCAGCCCCAGCATTTT. This chain uses TRBV28 with TRBJ1-5; D perhaps matches TRBD1 (6 bases). V dropped 5 bases and J dropped 0 bases, with 11 bases sitting between them. The CDR3 sequence is 15 residues long. CDR1 and CDR2 (germline): MDHEN, SYDVKM.

This rearrangement joins TRBV6-5 to TRBJ2-2, with D possibly matching TRBD2 (6 bases). CDR3 length: 13 amino acids. V was clipped by 4 bases and J by 4 bases, with 7 bases between them. Germline CDR1 is MNHEY and CDR2 is SVGAGI. This CDR3 reads CASSSTSTGELFF. CDR3 coding DNA: TGTGCCAGCAGTTCGACTAGCACCGGGGAGCTGTTTTTT.

The chain couples TRBV30 to TRBJ2-7, with D tentatively TRBD2 (5 bases). V was cut by 7 bases and J by 3 bases, with 13 bases left in between. From germline, CDR1 is GTSNPN and CDR2 SVGIG (reference sequence). The CDR3 totals 12 residues. The CDR3 spells CASDTGNYEQYF. CDR3 coding DNA: TGTGCCTCCGACACCGGGAACTACGAGCAGTACTTC. Together with reference TRBV30 and TRBJ2-7, the CDR3 gives the full variable domain: SQTIHQWPATLVQPVGSPLSLECTVEGTSNPNLYWYRQAAGRGLQLLFYSVGIGQISSEVPQNLSASRPQDRQFILSSKKLLLSDSGFYLCASDTGNYEQYFGPGTRLTVT.

The chain carries TRBV7-8 and TRBJ2-3; 7 bases are shared with TRBD2. Trimming cost V 1 base and J 3 bases; bases outside gene matches: 7. CDR1 SGHVS and CDR2 FQNEAQ come from the germline V gene. This CDR3 contains 16 residues. The CDR3 sequence: CASSLVGGVVTDTQYF. The CDR3, as DNA: TGTGCCAGCAGCTTAGTTGGGGGGGTGGTAACAGATACGCAGTATTTT. The full variable domain, completed using reference TRBV7-8 and TRBJ2-3, is GAGVSQSPRYKVAKRGQDVALRCDPISGHVSLFWYQQALGQGPEFLTYFQNEAQLDKSGLPSDRFFAERPEGSVSTLKIQRTQQEDSAVYLCASSLVGGVVTDTQYFGPGTRLTVL.

There are a few counts of this clone. The CDR3 loop is CASSTLTSGDSYNEQFF. As DNA, the CDR3 is TGTGCCAGCAGTACTCTAACTAGCGGGGACTCCTACAATGAGCAGTTCTTC. The chain combines TRBV27 with TRBJ2-1; TRBD2 matches at 10 bases. Trimming at V came to 5 bases and at J to 0 bases, leaving 7 bases not matched to a gene. The CDR3 contains 17 residues. The V gene's germline CDR1 is MNHEY and CDR2 SMNVEV (reference sequence).

This clone was detected once. This sequence joins TRBV4-2 and TRBJ1-1; maybe TRBD1 (5 bases). The CDR3 has 14 residues. The V gene's germline CDR1 is LGHNA and CDR2 YNFKEQ. Trimming stripped 0 bases from V and 5 bases from J, with 10 bases between. The CDR3 DNA reads TGTGCCAGCAGCCAAGATTTCCGGGGGACTGAAGCTTTCTTT. Translated: CASSQDFRGTEAFF.

This clone was seen a single time. V and J are TRBV28 and TRBJ1-1; a possible D gene is TRBD1 (5 bases). With 2 bases removed from V and 9 bases from J, the gap between germline ends came to 16 bases. The CDR3 extends over 14 amino acids. Germline V gene data show CDR1 as MDHEN and CDR2 as SYDVKM. The CDR3 is CASSLTGWQGKAFF. The CDR3 DNA reads as TGTGCCAGCAGTTTAACTGGTTGGCAGGGAAAAGCTTTCTTT. The complete variable domain, with remaining parts taken from reference TRBV28 and TRBJ1-1, reads DVKVTQSSRYLVKRTGEKVFLECVQDMDHENMFWYRQDPGLGLRLIYFSYDVKMKEKGDIPEGYSVSREKKERFSLILESASTNQTSMYLCASSLTGWQGKAFFGQGTRLTVV.

V gene TRBV6-5 combines with J gene TRBJ2-7; 9 bases are a match to TRBD1. Germline CDR1 reads MNHEY; CDR2 reads SVGAGI. V lost 2 bases and J lost 4; bases outside the gene matches: 9. CDR3 size: 16 residues. The CDR3 sequence is CASSYRAGQGLYEQYF. For the CDR3, the DNA is TGTGCCAGCAGTTACAGGGCGGGACAGGGTTTATACGAGCAGTACTTC.

The CDR3 region is CASSSMTSGRWGEQFF. As DNA, the CDR3 is TGTGCCAGCAGTTCCATGACTAGCGGGAGATGGGGTGAGCAGTTCTTC. The chain has TRBV6-5 and TRBJ2-1; TRBD2 aligns across 12 bases. V was pared by 4 bases and J by 9 bases, with 10 bases of the junction left unmatched. The CDR3 has 16 residues. Germline-derived CDR1 and CDR2 are MNHEY and SVGAGI.

The chain links TRBV27 to TRBJ1-5; D gene unclear. CDR1 is MNHEY and CDR2 is SMNVEV in the germline V gene (reference sequence). Trimming took 0 bases from V and 3 from J, leaving 9 bases between them. The CDR3 has 15 amino acids. CDR3 sequence: CASSLSVAVNQPQHF. The CDR3 coding sequence is TGTGCCAGCAGTTTATCAGTTGCCGTCAATCAGCCCCAGCATTTT.

The chain has TRBV5-1 and TRBJ2-3; tentatively, D is TRBD1 (6 bases). The CDR3 consists of 16 residues. V was trimmed by 4 bases and J by 2 bases, leaving 17 bases between them. Germline CDR1 SGHRS, CDR2 YFSETQ. CDR3 coding DNA: TGCGCCAGCAGCACTATTAGGGGGACGGTCACAGATACGCAGTATTTT. This codes for CASSTIRGTVTDTQYF.

The rearrangement uses TRBV4-1 and TRBJ2-7; 8 bases match TRBD2. The ends lost 4 bases at V and 3 bases at J; junction bases unmatched: 2. Germline CDR1 reads MGHRA; CDR2 reads YSYEKL. The CDR3 runs to 13 residues. The chain's CDR3 is CASSRGTSYEQYF. CDR3 DNA: TGCGCCAGCAGCCGAGGGACTAGCTACGAGCAGTACTTC.

The V call is TRBV6-1, the J call TRBJ2-4; possible D gene TRBD2, 6 bases. From germline, CDR1 is MNHNS and CDR2 SASEGT. With 5 bases removed from V and 15 bases from J, the gap between germline ends came to 17 bases. This CDR3 is 12 amino acids long. The CDR3 DNA reads TGTGCCAGCAGTACGGGGGTACAACTTTTGTACTTC. Translated, it gives CASSTGVQLLYF.